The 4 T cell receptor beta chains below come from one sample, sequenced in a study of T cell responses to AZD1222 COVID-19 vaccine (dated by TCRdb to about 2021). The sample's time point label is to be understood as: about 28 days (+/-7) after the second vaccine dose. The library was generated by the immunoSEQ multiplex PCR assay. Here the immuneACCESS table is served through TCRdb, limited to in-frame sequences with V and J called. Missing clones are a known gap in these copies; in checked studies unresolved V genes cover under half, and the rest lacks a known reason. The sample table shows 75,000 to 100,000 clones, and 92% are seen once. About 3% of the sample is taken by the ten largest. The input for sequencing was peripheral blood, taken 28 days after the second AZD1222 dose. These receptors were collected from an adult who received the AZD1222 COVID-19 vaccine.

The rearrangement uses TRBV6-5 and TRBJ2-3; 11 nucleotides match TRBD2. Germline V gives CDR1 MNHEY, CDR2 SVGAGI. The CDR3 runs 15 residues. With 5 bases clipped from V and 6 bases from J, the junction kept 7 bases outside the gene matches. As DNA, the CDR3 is TGTGCCAGCAGTCCCGGGACTAGCGGTTCGGATACGCAGTATTTT. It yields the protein CASSPGTSGSDTQYF.

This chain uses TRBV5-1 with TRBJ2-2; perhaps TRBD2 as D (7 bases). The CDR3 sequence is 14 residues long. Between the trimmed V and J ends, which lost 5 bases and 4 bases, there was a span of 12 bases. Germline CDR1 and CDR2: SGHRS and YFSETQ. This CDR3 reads CASRAGASTGELFF. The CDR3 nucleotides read TGCGCCAGCAGGGCGGGGGCCTCCACCGGGGAGCTGTTTTTT.

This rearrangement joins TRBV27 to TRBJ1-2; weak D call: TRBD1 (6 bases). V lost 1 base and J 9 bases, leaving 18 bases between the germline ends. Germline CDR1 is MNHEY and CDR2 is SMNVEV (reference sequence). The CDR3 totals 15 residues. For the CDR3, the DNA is TGTGCCAGCAGTTTATATGTGGGGGGCGCGTTTAGCTACACCTTC. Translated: CASSLYVGGAFSYTF.

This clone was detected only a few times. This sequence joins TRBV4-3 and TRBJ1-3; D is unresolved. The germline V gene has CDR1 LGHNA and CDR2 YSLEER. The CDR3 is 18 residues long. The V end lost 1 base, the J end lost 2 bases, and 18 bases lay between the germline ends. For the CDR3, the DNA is TGCGCCAGCAGCCAAGGGGTTCCCTCGGTTGAGACTGGAAACACCATATATTTT. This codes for CASSQGVPSVETGNTIYF.